This TCR beta chain came from a study of blood T cell repertoires in COVID-19. In the study overall: The samples span acute and convalescent COVID-19 from the United States, Italy and Spain. T cells, B-cell-depleted T cells, or PBMCs supplied cDNA or gDNA.

Original analysis: Amplifying reference gene primers gave estimates of nucleated cell counts. Libraries were prepared by immunoSEQ multiplex PCR; TCRdb keeps only in-frame clonotypes and omits some of them. That table supplies the V and J calls and clone size; D and trimming were determined from the DNA. The sample holds fewer than 85,000 clones, about 85% seen once. CDR3 length: 16 residues. Per germline, CDR1 LNHDA and CDR2 SQIVND (reference sequence). The ends lost 6 bases at V and 4 bases at J; junction bases unmatched: 12. The sequencing input was peripheral blood. This TCR came from a human donor in a cohort sampled during active COVID-19. The chain recombines TRBV19 with TRBJ2-3, with 8 bases aligning to TRBD1. CDR3 loop: CASSEWTGKVADTQYF. CDR3 DNA sequence: TGTGCCAGTAGCGAATGGACAGGGAAAGTTGCAGATACGCAGTATTTT. The full variable domain, completed using reference TRBV19 and TRBJ2-3, is DGGITQSPKYLFRKEGQNVTLSCEQNLNHDAMYWYRQDPGQGLRLIYYSQIVNDFQKGDIAEGYSVSREKKESFPLTVTSAQKNPTAFYLCASSEWTGKVADTQYFGPGTRLTVL.